This T cell receptor beta chain was captured by sequencing in a study of T cell responses to AZD1222 COVID-19 vaccine. Study results and caveats: Donors in the cohort were predominantly white British and more often female, and clonal diversity was possibly underestimated.

J gave up 6 bases and V 6 bases, and 5 bases lay outside the gene matches. This CDR3 is built from 14 residues. CDR1 is LNHDA and CDR2 is SQIVND in the germline V gene (reference sequence). Data came from immunoSEQ multiplex PCR; TCRdb stores just in-frame clones and leaves some out. The top ten clones hold about 8.8% of a sample with roughly 120,000 clones, about 90% of them seen once. A note on this clone: What it binds is not known.

This TCR was sampled from an adult in good health. V gene TRBV19 combines with J gene TRBJ2-5, with 12 bases aligning to TRBD2. Sample: peripheral blood, taken on day 0 of AZD1222 vaccination. Written as DNA, the CDR3 is TGTGCCAGTAGATTGACTAGCGGGAGTAAGACCCAGTACTTC. The encoded protein is CASRLTSGSKTQYF.